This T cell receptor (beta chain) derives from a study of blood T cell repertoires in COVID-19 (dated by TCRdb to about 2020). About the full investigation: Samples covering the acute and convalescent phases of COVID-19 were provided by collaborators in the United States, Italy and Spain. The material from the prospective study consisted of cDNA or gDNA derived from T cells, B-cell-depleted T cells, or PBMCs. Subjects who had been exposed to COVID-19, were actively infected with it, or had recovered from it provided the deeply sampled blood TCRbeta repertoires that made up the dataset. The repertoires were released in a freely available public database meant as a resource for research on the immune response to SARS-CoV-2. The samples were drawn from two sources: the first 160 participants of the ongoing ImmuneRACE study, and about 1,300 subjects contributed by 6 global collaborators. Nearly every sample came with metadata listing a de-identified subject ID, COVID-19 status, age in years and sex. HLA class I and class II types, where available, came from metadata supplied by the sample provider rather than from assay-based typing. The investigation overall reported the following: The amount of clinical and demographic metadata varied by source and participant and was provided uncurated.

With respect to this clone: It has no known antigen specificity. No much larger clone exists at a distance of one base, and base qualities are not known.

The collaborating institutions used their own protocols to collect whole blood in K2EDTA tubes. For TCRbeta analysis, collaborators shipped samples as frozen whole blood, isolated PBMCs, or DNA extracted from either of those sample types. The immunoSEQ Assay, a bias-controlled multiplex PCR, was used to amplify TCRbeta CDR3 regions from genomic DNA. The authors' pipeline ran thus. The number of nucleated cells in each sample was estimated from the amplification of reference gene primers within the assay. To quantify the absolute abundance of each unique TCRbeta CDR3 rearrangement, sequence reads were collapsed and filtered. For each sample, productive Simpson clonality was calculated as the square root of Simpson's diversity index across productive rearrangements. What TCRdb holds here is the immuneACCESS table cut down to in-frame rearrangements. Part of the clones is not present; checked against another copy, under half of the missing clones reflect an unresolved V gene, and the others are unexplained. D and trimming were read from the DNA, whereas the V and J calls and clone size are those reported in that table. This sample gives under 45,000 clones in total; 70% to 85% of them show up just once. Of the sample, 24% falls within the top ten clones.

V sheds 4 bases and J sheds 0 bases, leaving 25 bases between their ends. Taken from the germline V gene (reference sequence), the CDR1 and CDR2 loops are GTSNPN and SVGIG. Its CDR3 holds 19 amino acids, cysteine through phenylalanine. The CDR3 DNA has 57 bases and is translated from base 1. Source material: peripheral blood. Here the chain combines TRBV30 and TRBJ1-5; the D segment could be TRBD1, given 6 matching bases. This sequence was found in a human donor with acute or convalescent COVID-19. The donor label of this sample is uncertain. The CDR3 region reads CAWTPKALTGTNSNQPQHF. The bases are TGTGCCTGGACCCCTAAAGCACTAACAGGGACGAATAGCAATCAGCCCCAGCATTTT.